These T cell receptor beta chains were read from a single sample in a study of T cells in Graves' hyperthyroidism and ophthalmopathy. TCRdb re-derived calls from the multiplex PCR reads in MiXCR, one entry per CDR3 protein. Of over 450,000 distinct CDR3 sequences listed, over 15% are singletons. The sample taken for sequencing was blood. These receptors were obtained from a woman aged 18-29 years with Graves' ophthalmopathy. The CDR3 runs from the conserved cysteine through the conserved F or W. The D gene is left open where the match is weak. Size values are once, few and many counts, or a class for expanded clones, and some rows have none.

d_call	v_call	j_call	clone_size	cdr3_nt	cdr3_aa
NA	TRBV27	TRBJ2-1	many	TGTGCCAGCAGTTTTTGGGAGCTAGGGTACAATGAGCAGTTCTTC	CASSFWELGYNEQFF
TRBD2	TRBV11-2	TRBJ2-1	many	TGTGCCAGCAGCGCACTAGCGGGAGACTCCTACAATGAGCAGTTCTTC	CASSALAGDSYNEQFF
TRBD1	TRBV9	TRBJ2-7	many	TGTGCCAGCAGCCCGGGGACAGGACTATACTTCTCCTACGAGCAGTACTTC	CASSPGTGLYFSYEQYF
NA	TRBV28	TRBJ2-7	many	TGTGCCAGCACCCGCGCGGGACAGACCTACGAGCAGTACTTC	CASTRAGQTYEQYF
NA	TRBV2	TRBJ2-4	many	TGTGCCAGCAGTGGGGGCGTGATAGCCAAAAACATTCAGTACTTC	CASSGGVIAKNIQYF
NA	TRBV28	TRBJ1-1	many	TGTGCCAGCAGTCCAGCAGGGGCGCAGAACACTGAAGCTTTCTTT	CASSPAGAQNTEAFF
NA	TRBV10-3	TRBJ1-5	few	TGTGCCGCCTCTCCAGGGCCCCAGCCCCAGCATTTT	CAASPGPQPQHF
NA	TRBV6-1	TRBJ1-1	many	TGTGCCAGCAGGGCCCATGGCGCTGAAGCTTTCTTT	CASRAHGAEAFF
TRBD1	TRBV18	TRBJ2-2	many	TGTGCCAGCTCAATGGACAGGTCGGACACCGGGGAGCTGTTTTTT	CASSMDRSDTGELFF
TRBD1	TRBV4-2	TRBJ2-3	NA	TGTGCCAGCGGGCCTCGACAGGGGGCTGGAGATACGCAGTATTTT	CASGPRQGAGDTQYF
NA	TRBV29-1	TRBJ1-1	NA	TGCAGCGTTGATAACGGAGGCACTGAAGCTTTCTTT	CSVDNGGTEAFF
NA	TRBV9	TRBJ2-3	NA	TGTGCCAGCAGCGTAGAACAGGGAATAGATACGCAGTATTTT	CASSVEQGIDTQYF
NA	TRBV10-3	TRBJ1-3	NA	TGTGCCATCAGTTTAACCGTGACCGGGGACACCATATATTTT	CAISLTVTGDTIYF
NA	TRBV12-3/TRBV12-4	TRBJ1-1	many	TGTGCCAGCAGTTTTGGGGATATGAACACTGAAGCTTTCTTT	CASSFGDMNTEAFF
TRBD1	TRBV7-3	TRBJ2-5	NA	TGTGCCAGCAGCTCGGGACAGGGGGGTTTGGAGACCCAGTACTTC	CASSSGQGGLETQYF
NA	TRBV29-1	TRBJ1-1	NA	TGCAGCGTTGAAGGCCTCCTGGAAAACACTGAAGCTTTCTTT	CSVEGLLENTEAFF
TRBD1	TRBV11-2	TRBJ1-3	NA	TGTGCCAGCAGCTTAGGGACAGGGCCCGACCCTGGAAACACCATATATTTT	CASSLGTGPDPGNTIYF
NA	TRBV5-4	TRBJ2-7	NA	TGTGCCAGCAGCCCTCGGGAGAACTCCTACGAGCAGTACTTC	CASSPRENSYEQYF
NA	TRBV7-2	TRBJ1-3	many	TGTGCCAGCAGCCTAACGGGGACAGGAAACACCATATATTTT	CASSLTGTGNTIYF
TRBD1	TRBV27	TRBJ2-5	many	TGTGCCAGCAGTTTCCTGGGACAGCAAGAGACCCAGTACTTC	CASSFLGQQETQYF
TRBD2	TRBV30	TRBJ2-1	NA	TGTGCCTGGGGGGAGACTAGCGGTGACTACAATGAGCAGTTCTTC	CAWGETSGDYNEQFF
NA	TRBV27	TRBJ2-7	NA	TGTGCCAGCAGTGGAAACAGCGCCGGCTTTTCCGAGCAGTACTTC	CASSGNSAGFSEQYF
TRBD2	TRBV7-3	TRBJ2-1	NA	TGTGCCAGCAGCCCCCTCGGGGGTGGACTAGCGGGAGTTTATTCCCAAGATGAGCAGTTCTTC	CASSPLGGGLAGVYSQDEQFF
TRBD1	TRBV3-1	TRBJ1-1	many	TGTGCCAGCAGCCGCAGAGGACAGGCGAACACTGAAGCTTTCTTT	CASSRRGQANTEAFF
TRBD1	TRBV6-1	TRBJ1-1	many	TGTGCCAGCATAAGCCTACTCGGACAGGGAATCACTGAAGCTTTCTTT	CASISLLGQGITEAFF
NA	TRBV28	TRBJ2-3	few	TGTGCCAGCAGTCCGAACGATATCCCTCAACCACCAGATACGCAGTATTTT	CASSPNDIPQPPDTQYF
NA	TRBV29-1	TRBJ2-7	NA	TGCAGCGTTGCTGGCGGCTTCTCCTACGAGCAGTACTTC	CSVAGGFSYEQYF
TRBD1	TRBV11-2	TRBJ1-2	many	TGTGCCAGCAGCTGGGGGACAGACCCTTTCTATGGCTACACCTTC	CASSWGTDPFYGYTF
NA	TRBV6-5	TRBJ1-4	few	TGTGCCAGCAGTTACTCGAGGGGGGGTGCCGCAACTAATGAAAAACTGTTTTTT	CASSYSRGGAATNEKLFF
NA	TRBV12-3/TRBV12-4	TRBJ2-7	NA	TGTGCCAGCAGTTTAGTTAGAACCGGGACACCCTCCGAGCAGTACTTC	CASSLVRTGTPSEQYF
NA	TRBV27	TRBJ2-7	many	TGTGCCAGCAGCAGTACAGGGAACGAGCAGTACTTC	CASSSTGNEQYF